The source of this TCR beta chain is a study of cytomegalovirus exposure and HLA in healthy donors. Notes on the study in general: Prior analysis indicated that the majority of TCR beta V segments exhibited productivity approximately 90% or approximately 30% of the time. Some V segments, TRBV6-2 and TRBV6-3 among them, were indistinguishable and were therefore excluded.

Germline V gene lookup returns CDR1 SGHVS and CDR2 FQNEAQ. V was trimmed by 1 base and J by 6 bases, leaving 18 bases between them. This CDR3 is built from 16 residues. PCR was performed using 60 Vbeta and 13 Jbeta primers. Sequenced by immunoSEQ multiplex PCR; TCRdb stores in-frame clones only, minus some. The sample has more than 85,000 clones, approximately 82% seen once. With respect to this clone: Its target is not known.

The J gene is TRBJ1-2, the V gene TRBV7-8; D might be TRBD1 (6 bases). The sequence was obtained from a man aged 35-49 years in good health and CMV-seronegative. Sequences were obtained from PBMCs. The CDR3 here is CASSLDLGATENGYTF. CDR3 DNA sequence: TGTGCCAGCAGCTTAGATTTGGGGGCTACTGAGAATGGCTACACCTTC.